This note documents a single T cell receptor (beta chain) sequence. The antigen remains unidentified. The V end lost 5 bases, the J end lost 7 bases, and 14 bases lay between the germline ends. The CDR3 sequence is 13 residues long. The V gene's germline CDR1 is SQVTM and CDR2 ANQGSEA. This sample stems from a study of T cell responses to AZD1222 COVID-19 vaccine. Assay used: immunoSEQ multiplex PCR; TCRdb lists only in-frame clones, some missing. The sample lists 70,000 to 95,000 clones; around 83% were seen once. Findings of the study overall: Clonal diversity was possibly underestimated, and the donors were mostly white British, with more females. Sampled repertoires all dated from after the peak T cell response. Across the whole spike, CD4 TCRs peaked at regions 160-218 and 743-854. Close to half of spike-specific TCRs reportedly recognize unmutated variant regions.

The source was peripheral blood, collected 28 days after the second AZD1222 dose. This receptor was taken from an adult who received the AZD1222 COVID-19 vaccine. The J gene is TRBJ2-2, the V gene TRBV29-1; weak D call: TRBD2 (6 bases). The CDR3 reads CSVQGGTGGELFF. The CDR3 coding sequence is TGCAGCGTTCAAGGCGGGACGGGCGGGGAGCTGTTTTTT.